This T cell receptor (beta chain) was found in a study of response to subunit inactivated influenza vaccine. Study results and caveats: There was a suggestion from the authors that each seasonal influenza vaccination recruits few new T cells.

Comments on this clonotype: What it binds is not known.

TCRdb fed the RT-PCR reads into MiXCR, producing one record per CDR3 protein. Among around 650,000 distinct CDR3 sequences listed, less than 20% were seen once. The sequence was collected from a man aged 50-60 years who received an inactivated influenza vaccine. Sequencing was performed on PBMCs from blood, taken 11 to 12 days after vaccination.

The CDR3 loop is CASSQVGAYEKEQYF. As DNA, the CDR3 is TGTGCCAGCAGCCAAGTGGGCGCCTACGAAAAAGAGCAGTACTTC. The rearrangement links TRBV3-1 to TRBJ2-7; unclear D gene. Germline V lookup: CDR1 LGHDT, CDR2 YNNKEL (reference sequence). The CDR3 length is 15 residues. The V gene lost 1 base and the J gene lost 7 bases, with 17 bases spanning the gap.